The rows below give T cell receptor beta chains drawn from one sample of a study of T cells after yellow fever vaccination. One entry per CDR3 protein results from TCRdb running MiXCR on the 5' RACE reads. The sample consists of 620,000 or so distinct CDR3 sequences, around 16% of them appearing once. The specimen was PBMCs, collected 4 to 5 days after the first yellow fever vaccination. Receptors were obtained from a young man who received the YFV17D yellow fever vaccine. CDR3s include the opening cysteine and the closing phenylalanine or tryptophan. The D gene is left open where the match is weak. Size is stated for part of the rows, as once, few or many counts, or as a class when the clone is expanded.

CASSFSPTGETQYF	TGTGCCAGCAGCTTCTCCCCGACAGGGGAGACCCAGTACTTC	many	TRBJ2-5	TRBV7-8	TRBD1
CASSLARRRQLPYEQYF	TGTGCCAGCAGCTTAGCCCGGCGCAGGCAACTTCCCTACGAGCAGTACTTC	-	TRBJ2-7	TRBV7-8	-
CATSDPKLDLEQFF	TGTGCCACCAGTGATCCTAAACTAGATCTTGAGCAGTTCTTC	-	TRBJ2-1	TRBV24-1	-
CASSQDVDRVNYNEQFF	TGCGCCAGCAGCCAAGATGTGGACAGGGTCAACTACAATGAGCAATTCTTC	few	TRBJ2-1	TRBV4-1	TRBD1
CASDDRGGDTQYF	TGTGCCAGCGACGACAGGGGGGGAGATACGCAGTATTTT	-	TRBJ2-3	TRBV5-6	TRBD1
CAISEVARASGELFF	TGTGCCATCAGTGAGGTTGCTAGGGCCTCCGGGGAGCTGTTTTTT	few	TRBJ2-2	TRBV10-3	-
CASSLVFGRYNEQFF	TGTGCCAGCAGCTTAGTGTTTGGCAGATACAATGAGCAGTTCTTC	-	TRBJ2-1	TRBV7-2	-
CSVPDRGHTEAFF	TGCAGCGTGCCGGACAGGGGGCACACTGAAGCTTTCTTT	-	TRBJ1-1	TRBV29-1	TRBD1
CATRTYTQAFF	TGTGCCACCCGGACCTATACTCAGGCTTTCTTT	few	TRBJ1-1	TRBV6-6	-
CSVEQTYEQYF	TGCAGCGTTGAACAAACCTACGAGCAGTACTTC	few	TRBJ2-7	TRBV29-1	-
CASSQTSGEFYEQFF	TGTGCCAGCAGCCAAACTAGCGGGGAATTCTATGAGCAGTTCTTC	few	TRBJ2-1	TRBV7-9	TRBD2
CASSQLPGQGAGEQYF	TGCGCCAGCAGCCAACTACCGGGACAGGGGGCGGGAGAGCAGTACTTC	few	TRBJ2-7	TRBV4-3	TRBD1
CASSPPGQGFYEQYF	TGTGCCAGCAGTCCACCGGGACAGGGCTTCTACGAGCAGTACTTC	-	TRBJ2-7	TRBV12-3/TRBV12-4	TRBD1
CASSRGEGELFF	TGCGCCAGCAGCCGGGGGGAGGGGGAGCTGTTTTTT	-	TRBJ2-2	TRBV4-3	-
CASSLSSGSGGETQYF	TGTGCCAGCTCGCTCAGCTCGGGTAGCGGGGGAGAGACCCAGTACTTC	-	TRBJ2-5	TRBV18	TRBD2
CAADSEAGSGELFF	TGTGCCGCAGATTCTGAAGCCGGCTCCGGGGAGCTGTTTTTT	few	TRBJ2-2	TRBV7-9	-
CAISDQGTYNEQFF	TGTGCCATCAGTGATCAGGGGACCTACAATGAGCAGTTCTTC	-	TRBJ2-1	TRBV10-3	-
CASSRDRGRSSYNSPLHF	TGTGCCAGCAGCCGTGACAGGGGCCGCAGCTCCTATAATTCACCCCTCCACTTT	-	TRBJ1-6	TRBV6-1	TRBD1